Given below is one T cell receptor (beta chain) in context. The CDR3 length is 16 residues. V gave up 1 base and J gave up 2 bases, with 12 bases separating them. CDR1 is MGHRA and CDR2 is YSYEKL in the germline V gene. Seattle patients were enrolled during active infection and followed longitudinally. The data derive from a study of blood T cell repertoires in COVID-19. Some clones are missing from TCRdb's copy, which holds only in-frame ones; the method was immunoSEQ multiplex PCR. The sample yields under 250,000 clones, just under 90% seen once. The sequenced material came from peripheral blood. The V gene is TRBV4-1, the J gene TRBJ1-3; D gene unclear. The receptor was isolated from a man between 25 and 39 years old with COVID-19, enrolled during active disease. CDR3 protein: CASSQGPGGTGNTIYF. In DNA form, the CDR3 reads TGCGCCAGCAGCCAAGGCCCAGGAGGTACTGGAAACACCATATATTTT.